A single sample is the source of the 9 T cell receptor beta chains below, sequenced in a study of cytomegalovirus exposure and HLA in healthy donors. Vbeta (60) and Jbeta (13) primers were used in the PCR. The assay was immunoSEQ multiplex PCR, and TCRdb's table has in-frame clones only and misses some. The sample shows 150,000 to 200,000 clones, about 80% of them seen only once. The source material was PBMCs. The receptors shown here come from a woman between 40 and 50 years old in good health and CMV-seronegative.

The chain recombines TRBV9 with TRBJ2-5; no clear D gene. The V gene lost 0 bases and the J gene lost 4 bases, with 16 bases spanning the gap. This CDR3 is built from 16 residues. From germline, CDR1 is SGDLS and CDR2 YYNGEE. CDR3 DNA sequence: TGTGCCAGCAGCGTAGGGGTAGCAACGTTTGGAGAGACCCAGTACTTC. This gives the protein CASSVGVATFGETQYF.

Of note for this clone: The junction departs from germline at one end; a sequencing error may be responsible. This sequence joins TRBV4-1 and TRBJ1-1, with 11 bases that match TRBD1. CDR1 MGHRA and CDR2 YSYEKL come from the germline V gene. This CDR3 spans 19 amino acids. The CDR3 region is CASSQEESDRGRRGTEAFF. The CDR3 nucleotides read TGCGCTAGCAGCCAAGAAGAATCGGACAGGGGGCGAAGAGGCACTGAAGCTTTCTTT.

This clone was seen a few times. CDR3 in amino acids: CASSEMIYTDTQYF. CDR3 bases: TGTGCCAGCAGTGAAATGATCTACACAGATACGCAGTATTTT. This sequence joins TRBV2 and TRBJ2-3; D remains ambiguous. This CDR3 contains 14 residues. Trimming cost V 2 bases and J 2 bases, with 8 bases left between them. Germline CDR1 reads SNHLY; CDR2 reads FYNNEI.

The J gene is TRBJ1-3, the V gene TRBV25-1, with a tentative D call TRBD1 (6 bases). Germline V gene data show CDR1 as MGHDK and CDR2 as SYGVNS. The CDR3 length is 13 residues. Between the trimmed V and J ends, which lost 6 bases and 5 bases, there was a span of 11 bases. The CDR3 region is CASRQGGRNTIYF. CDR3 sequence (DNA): TGTGCCAGCAGACAGGGAGGGAGAAACACCATATATTTT. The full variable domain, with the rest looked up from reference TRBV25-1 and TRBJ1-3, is EADIYQTPRYLVIGTGKKITLECSQTMGHDKMYWYQQDPGMELHLIHYSYGVNSTEKGDLSSESTVSRIRTEHFPLTLESARPSHTSQYLCASRQGGRNTIYFGEGSWLTVV.

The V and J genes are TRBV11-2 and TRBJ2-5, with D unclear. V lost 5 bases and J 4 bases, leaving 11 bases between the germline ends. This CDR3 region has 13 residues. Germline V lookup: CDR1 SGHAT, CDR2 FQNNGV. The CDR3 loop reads CASSASGLETQYF. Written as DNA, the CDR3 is TGTGCCAGCAGCGCATCAGGTTTAGAGACCCAGTACTTC.

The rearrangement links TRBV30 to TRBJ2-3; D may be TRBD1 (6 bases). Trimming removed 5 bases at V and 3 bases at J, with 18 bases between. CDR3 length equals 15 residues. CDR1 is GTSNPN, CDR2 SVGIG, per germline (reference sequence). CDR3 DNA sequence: TGTGCCTGGGGAAAAGGGGGAACAGCAACAGATACGCAGTATTTT. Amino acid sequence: CAWGKGGTATDTQYF.

Here the CDR3 DNA reads TGTGCCAGCAGCTCAATACGACTGGGCTCCTACGAGCAGTACTTC. It encodes CASSSIRLGSYEQYF. The chain uses TRBV5-6 and TRBJ2-7; the D is unclear. Trimming stripped 3 bases from V and 0 bases from J, with 13 bases between. The CDR3 runs to 15 residues. In germline, CDR1 is SGHDT, CDR2 YYEEEE.

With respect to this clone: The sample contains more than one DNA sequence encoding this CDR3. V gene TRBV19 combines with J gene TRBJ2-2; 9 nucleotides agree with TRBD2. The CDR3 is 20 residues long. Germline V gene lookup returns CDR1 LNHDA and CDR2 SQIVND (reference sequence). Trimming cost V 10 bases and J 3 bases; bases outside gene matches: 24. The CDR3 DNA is TGTGCCACCGCACTCTCGGGATTAGCGGGAGACCTCGCACACACCGGGGAGCTGTTTTTT. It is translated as CATALSGLAGDLAHTGELFF.

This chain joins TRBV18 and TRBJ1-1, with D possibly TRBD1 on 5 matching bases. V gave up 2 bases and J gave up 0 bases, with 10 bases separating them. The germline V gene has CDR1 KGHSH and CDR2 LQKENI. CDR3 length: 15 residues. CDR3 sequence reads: CASSPTPGVNTEAFF. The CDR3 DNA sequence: TGTGCCAGCTCACCAACGCCGGGGGTGAACACTGAAGCTTTCTTT.